The entry below gives a single TCR beta chain sequence along with its context. Its antigen is not known. This sample is drawn from a study of human T cells and chemical hapten exposure. Study-wide findings and caveats: Once DPC sensitization occurred, TCRs above 1 in 1000 frequency showed no change.

Extraction of total RNA was performed on unfractionated whole blood. The library tagged individual cDNA molecules with unique molecular identifiers. Per the original data handling: There were a median of approximately 100,000 TCRs per sample, with a range from roughly 23,224 to 750,000. Via MiXCR, TCRdb re-called the 5' RACE reads, giving one row per CDR3 protein. TCRdb, not the original authors, processed these V and J calls. The sample gives about 110,000 distinct CDR3 sequences, around a fifth of which show up once; around 2.8% is in the top ten. The length of the CDR3 is 13 residues. Germline V gene data show CDR1 as LGHNA and CDR2 as YNFKEQ. The V gene lost 0 bases and the J gene lost 4 bases, with 4 bases spanning the gap.

The rearrangement uses TRBV4-2 and TRBJ1-5; the D is unclear. This TCR derives from a human donor in good health. CDR3 sequence reads: CASSQDRNQPQHF. For the CDR3, the DNA is TGTGCCAGCAGCCAAGATCGAAATCAGCCCCAGCATTTT.